A selection of T cell receptor beta chains follows, all from one sample in a study of blood T cell repertoires in COVID-19. TCRdb keeps only in-frame clones here, not all; method: immunoSEQ multiplex PCR. Of approximately 530,000 clones detected, approximately 88% appear once; the ten largest clones hold around 7.8%. The sample consisted of peripheral blood. The origin of the receptors is a woman aged 45-60 years with COVID-19, enrolled during active disease. Both conserved end residues are part of each CDR3. The D gene is left open where the match is weak. Expanded clones get a size class; other rows say once, few or many, or leave the size out.

NA NA TRBJ1-2 TRBV12-3/TRBV12-4 CASSPREENGYTF TGTGCCAGCAGTCCCAGGGAGGAGAATGGCTACACCTTC
NA NA TRBJ2-2 TRBV5-5 CASGQGRVANTGELFF TGTGCCAGCGGGCAGGGGAGGGTCGCGAACACCGGGGAGCTGTTTTTT
once NA TRBJ1-3 TRBV12-5 CASGSLSSSGNTIYF TGTGCTAGTGGTTCCTTATCGAGCTCTGGAAACACCATATATTTT
NA NA TRBJ1-1 TRBV5-1 CASSLARGGTEAFF TGCGCCAGCAGCTTGGCCAGGGGCGGCACTGAAGCTTTCTTT
NA TRBD1 TRBJ1-1 TRBV4-1 CASSLTQGANTEAFF TGCGCCAGCAGCCTCACACAGGGGGCGAACACTGAAGCTTTCTTT
NA TRBD1 TRBJ2-1 TRBV10-3 CAISENRGSYNEQFF TGTGCCATCAGTGAGAACAGGGGAAGCTACAATGAGCAGTTCTTC
NA NA TRBJ2-3 TRBV24-1 CATGQGSTDTQYF TGTGCCACTGGGCAGGGAAGCACAGATACGCAGTATTTT
NA NA TRBJ1-6 TRBV4-1 CASSQGPVIPLHF TGCGCCAGCAGCCAAGGGCCAGTAATTCCCCTCCACTTT
once TRBD2 TRBJ2-7 TRBV28 CASRGGGPTYEQYF TGTGCCAGCAGGGGGGGAGGGCCGACCTACGAGCAGTACTTC
NA NA TRBJ2-1 TRBV30 CAWKYAGASEQFF TGTGCCTGGAAGTATGCTGGGGCGAGTGAGCAGTTCTTC
NA TRBD1 TRBJ1-1 TRBV4-2 CASSQEWGQGREAFF TGTGCCAGCAGCCAAGAATGGGGACAGGGTCGTGAAGCTTTCTTT
NA NA TRBJ1-1 TRBV7-6 CASSEGSLVAMNTEAFF TGTGCCAGCAGCGAGGGCTCCCTGGTCGCCATGAACACTGAAGCTTTCTTT
once TRBD1 TRBJ1-2 TRBV7-6 CASSLGAGGNYGYTF TGTGCCAGCAGCTTAGGGGCAGGGGGAAACTATGGCTACACCTTC
NA TRBD2 TRBJ2-6 TRBV10-3 CAISESTAGAGANVLTF TGTGCCATCAGTGAGTCGACGGCGGGGGCTGGGGCCAACGTCCTGACTTTC
NA NA TRBJ1-3 TRBV19 CASAIDGGSGNTIYF TGTGCCAGCGCTATAGACGGGGGGTCTGGAAACACCATATATTTT
NA TRBD1 TRBJ2-7 TRBV2 CASSTQGDEQYF TGTGCCAGCTCAACCCAGGGGGACGAGCAGTACTTC
NA TRBD1 TRBJ1-2 TRBV3-1/TRBV3-2 CASSLGTGASYGYTF TGTGCCAGCAGCCTAGGGACAGGGGCTTCCTATGGCTACACCTTC
NA NA TRBJ2-3 TRBV5-4 CASSFTGLGTQYF TGTGCCAGCAGCTTCACAGGTCTCGGTACGCAGTATTTT
NA NA TRBJ1-1 TRBV3-1/TRBV3-2 CASSTNREVGAFF TGTGCCAGCAGCACCAATCGGGAGGTTGGGGCTTTCTTT
NA NA TRBJ1-1 TRBV3-1/TRBV3-2 CASSQSVNEAFF TGTGCCAGCAGCCAATCGGTGAATGAAGCTTTCTTT
NA NA TRBJ1-1 TRBV28 CASYIGGGGLNTEAFF TGTGCCAGCTACATCGGTGGGGGAGGGTTGAACACTGAAGCTTTCTTT
NA NA TRBJ1-2 TRBV30 CAWSGGGAWGYGYTF TGTGCCTGGAGTGGAGGAGGGGCTTGGGGCTATGGCTACACCTTC
once NA TRBJ2-4 TRBV19 CASTDRPQGNIQYF TGTGCCAGTACTGACAGGCCCCAAGGGAACATTCAGTACTTC
NA NA TRBJ1-3 TRBV19 CATNPQQWSGGNTIYF TGTGCCACGAACCCACAACAATGGTCGGGAGGAAACACCATATATTTT
NA TRBD2 TRBJ2-5 TRBV6-1 CASSEGPTSAETQYF TGTGCCAGCAGTGAAGGGCCGACTAGCGCAGAGACCCAGTACTTC
NA NA TRBJ1-2 TRBV9 CASSVDQGSYGYTF TGTGCCAGCAGCGTAGATCAGGGGAGCTATGGCTACACCTTC
once TRBD2 TRBJ2-7 TRBV29-1 CSVGSGGVSYEQYF TGCAGCGTTGGGAGCGGGGGCGTCTCCTACGAGCAGTACTTC
NA TRBD2 TRBJ2-1 TRBV6-6 CASSYGLAVDEQFF TGTGCCAGCAGTTATGGACTAGCGGTGGATGAGCAGTTCTTC
NA TRBD2 TRBJ2-3 TRBV3-1/TRBV3-2 CASSQVRGFGTSGGIGTDTQYF TGTGCCAGCAGCCAAGTTCGAGGGTTCGGGACTAGCGGAGGTATTGGCACAGATACGCAGTATTTT